This T cell receptor beta chain was captured by sequencing in a study of blood T cells in healthy people across ages (dated by TCRdb to about 2015). Background for the entire study: In model experiments, roughly one uniquely barcoded TCR beta cDNA molecule per two T cells was captured by template switching. Age-related changes in TCR beta repertoire diversity were measured in the study by deep sequencing normalized with unique cDNA molecular identifiers. The donors were split into four age groups: young (average about 15 years), middle-aged (roughly 42), aged (more than 60) and long-lived (more than 80). For two donors (one aged 18 to 30 and one aged 80 or older), the study analyzed two additional independent replicas of 1 million unique cDNA reads from the same blood draw.

Libraries were prepared through 5' RACE. Sequencing was performed on an Illumina HiSeq 2500. A second PCR of about 6 to 11 cycles was performed with a sample-barcoded 5' primer and a J-beta primer mix. A unique molecular identifier was introduced onto each TCR beta cDNA molecule by a template-switch 5' adaptor carrying 12 random nucleotides. Each sample yielded at least 2.5 million CDR3-containing paired-end reads. First-strand cDNA was synthesized from all RNA with the Mint cDNA synthesis kit, primed by a TRBC-specific oligonucleotide. Following uracil-DNA glycosylase treatment, all cDNA underwent a first 18-cycle PCR with the universal primers M1SS and BC2_uni_R. Turning to the authors' computational methods: For normalization, 1 million high-quality reads were randomly selected from each sample, with every read carrying a distinct molecular identifier. Reads sharing molecular identifiers were discarded rather than binned into consensus sequences. MiTCR, with a Q25 quality threshold and the strictest error-elimination algorithm, was used for CDR3 identification, clonotype clustering and error correction. A nonparametric unseen species model with Euler transformation was used to estimate lower-bound total TCR beta diversity. TCRdb reprocessed the public reads (quality trimming at Q25 with fastp, clone calling with MiXCR) and kept in-frame beta chains. Every CDR3 protein is listed once, alongside the most common genes and DNA of its rows. These V and J calls originate from TCRdb's pipeline instead of the authors' own analysis. The table for this sample lists 700,000 to 900,000 distinct CDR3 sequences; roughly 24% of them were counted only once. The ten largest clones add up to about 2.9% of the sample.

V loses 9 bases, J loses 4 bases, and the germline ends lie 14 bases apart. Looking up the germline V gene yields CDR1 KGHDR and CDR2 SFDVKD. The CDR3 numbers 13 residues from cysteine through phenylalanine. The DNA shown is the 39-base CDR3, in frame from base 1. Details on this clonotype: Its recognized antigen is unknown. Base-call qualities are not available, and no considerably larger clone is one nucleotide away.

Overall results and qualifications from the work: Estimates of total diversity from one million sequenced T cells were regarded as lower bounds and underestimates. Compared with the aged group, the long-lived group had more naive CD4+ T cells, fewer expanded clones and increased TCR diversity, suggesting age selection. Observed TCR beta diversity per million T cells fell roughly linearly with age, and a significant reduction was already apparent by age around 39. Observed TCR beta diversity correlated strongly with the percentage of naive T cells measured by flow cytometry. The CMV infection status of donors was not known, potentially confounding age-related changes in expanded clonotypes. Conclusive comparison of naive and antigen-experienced compartments was prevented by the profiling of bulk unsorted PBMCs.

The 35 to 40 donors, aged about 6 to 95 years, were systemically healthy Caucasian individuals from Russia. Around 10 milliliters of peripheral blood were collected from each donor into EDTA-treated Vacutainer tubes. PBMCs were isolated by Ficoll-Paque density-gradient centrifugation, with at least 6.5 million obtained per sample. Trizol reagent was used to extract total RNA from the PBMCs, yielding at least 6 micrograms per sample. For every donor, flow cytometry on a PBMC aliquot measured the percentage of naive CD45RAhigh/CD27high T cells. These data were also reused for a study on T cells of mothers and their children. The second study's authors report: The donors were nine systemically healthy Caucasian individuals, made up of three mothers and their six children. cDNA synthesis consumed the entire amount of extracted RNA, loaded at around 1.5 ug RNA in each 15 ul reaction. In the second PCR, the M1S primer introduced both the sample barcodes and 2-4 random nucleotides. Each mother yielded over 8.5 million TCR beta CDR3 reads and each child 3 million or so reads. In both related and unrelated pairs, thymic selection shapes the output of TCR recombination in a similar way, with inherited differences having only a minor effect. Normalized repertoire overlap was always found to be slightly, but never significantly, higher in related mother-child pairs than in unrelated mother-child pairs. No persistent microchimeric T cell clones were found, with a detection sensitivity of approximately 100 clones per million clonotypes. The study used deep NGS to compare TCR beta repertoires of mothers and children, seeking features distinguishing related mother-child pairs from unrelated individuals. The mean age was roughly 40 +/- 4 years for the mothers and approximately 11 +/- 4 years for the children. After adapters were ligated using NEBNext reagents, the libraries underwent 100+100 nt paired-end sequencing on an Illumina HiSeq 2000. To prevent cross-contamination, the mother and child libraries were prepared one month apart and sequenced in separate runs. For each donor, between about 450,000 and 2,300,000 distinct TCR beta clonotypes were identified. Naive TCR beta clonotypes were estimated from low-frequency clonotypes matched to each donor's FACS-determined naive share, without sorting.

Sequences were obtained from blood. The V gene is TRBV24-1 and the J gene is TRBJ1-2; the D gene is perhaps TRBD1, on 6 matching bases. This receptor was identified in a boy aged 10-17 years in good health. The DNA reads as follows: TGTGCCACCGGAACAGGGACCGGCTATGGCTACACCTTC. Its product reads: CATGTGTGYGYTF.